This entry concerns a single TCR beta chain. Trimming removed 6 bases from V and 9 bases from J, with 15 bases in between. This CDR3 comprises 13 residues. The germline V gene has CDR1 SGHVS and CDR2 FQNEAQ. This entry comes from a study of CD8 T cells in Susac syndrome. Sequencing of TCR beta was undertaken in CD8+ and CD4+ T cells derived from blood. The CD8+ and CD4+ T cells were negatively isolated, with the TEMRA cells enriched by FACS. RNA in amounts of about 0.5 to 1 ug was reverse transcribed with random hexamers. The authors amplified TCR beta CDR3 across 54 Vbeta and 13 Jbeta using immunoSEQ multiplex PCR. Using its own MiXCR run on the immunoSEQ multiplex PCR reads, TCRdb lists one record per CDR3 protein. The top ten hold more than 0.06% of the sample, which has over 300,000 distinct CDR3 sequences, roughly nine tenths seen once.

The V call is TRBV7-8, the J call TRBJ2-1; D possibly matches TRBD1 or TRBD2 (5 bases each). This receptor was taken from a human donor with multiple sclerosis. Sequenced material: CD4+ T cells from PBMCs. The CDR3 region has the DNA TGTGCCAGCAGACCCCGGGGACGGGCTGAGCAGTTCTTC. It specifies CASRPRGRAEQFF.